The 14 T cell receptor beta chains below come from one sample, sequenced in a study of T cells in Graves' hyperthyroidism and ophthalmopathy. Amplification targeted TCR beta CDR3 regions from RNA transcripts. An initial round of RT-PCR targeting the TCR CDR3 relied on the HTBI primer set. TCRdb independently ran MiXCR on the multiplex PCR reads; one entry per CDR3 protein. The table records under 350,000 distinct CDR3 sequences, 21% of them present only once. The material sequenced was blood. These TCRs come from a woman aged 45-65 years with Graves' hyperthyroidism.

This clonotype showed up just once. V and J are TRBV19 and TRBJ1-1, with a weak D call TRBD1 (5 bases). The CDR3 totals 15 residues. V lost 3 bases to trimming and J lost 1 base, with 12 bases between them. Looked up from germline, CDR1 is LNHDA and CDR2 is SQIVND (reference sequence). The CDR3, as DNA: TGTGCCAGTAGTATCGGTGCAGGGACGAACACTGAAGCTTTCTTT. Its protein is CASSIGAGTNTEAFF.

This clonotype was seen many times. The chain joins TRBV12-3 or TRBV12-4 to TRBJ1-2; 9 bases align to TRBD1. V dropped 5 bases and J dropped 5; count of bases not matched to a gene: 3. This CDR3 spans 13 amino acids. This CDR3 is CASSTGGAYGYTF. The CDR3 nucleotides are TGTGCCAGCAGTACAGGGGGCGCATATGGCTACACCTTC.

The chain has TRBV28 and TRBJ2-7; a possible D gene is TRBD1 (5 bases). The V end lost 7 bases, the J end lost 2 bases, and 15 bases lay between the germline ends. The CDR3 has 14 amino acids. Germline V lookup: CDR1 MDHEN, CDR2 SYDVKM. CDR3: CASKTPETAYEQYF. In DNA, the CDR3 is TGTGCCAGCAAGACCCCCGAGACAGCCTACGAGCAGTACTTC.

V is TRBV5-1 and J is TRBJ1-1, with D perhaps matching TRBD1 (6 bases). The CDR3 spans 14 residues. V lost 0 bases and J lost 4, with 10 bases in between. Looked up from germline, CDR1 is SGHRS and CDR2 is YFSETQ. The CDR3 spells CASSLAGAATEAFF. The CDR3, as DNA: TGCGCCAGCAGCTTGGCAGGGGCGGCCACTGAAGCTTTCTTT.

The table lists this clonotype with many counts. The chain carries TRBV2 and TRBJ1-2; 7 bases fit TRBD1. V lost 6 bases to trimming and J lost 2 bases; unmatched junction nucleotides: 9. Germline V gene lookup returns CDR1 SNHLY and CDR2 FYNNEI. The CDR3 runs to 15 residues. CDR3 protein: CASRAGGQTNYGYTF. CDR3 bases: TGTGCCAGCAGGGCGGGGGGACAGACCAACTATGGCTACACCTTC.

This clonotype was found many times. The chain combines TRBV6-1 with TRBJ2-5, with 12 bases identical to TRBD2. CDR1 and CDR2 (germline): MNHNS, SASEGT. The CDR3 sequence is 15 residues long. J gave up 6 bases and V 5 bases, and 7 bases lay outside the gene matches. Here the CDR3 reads CASSTPTSGSQTQYF. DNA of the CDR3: TGTGCCAGCAGTACCCCGACTAGCGGGAGTCAGACCCAGTACTTC.

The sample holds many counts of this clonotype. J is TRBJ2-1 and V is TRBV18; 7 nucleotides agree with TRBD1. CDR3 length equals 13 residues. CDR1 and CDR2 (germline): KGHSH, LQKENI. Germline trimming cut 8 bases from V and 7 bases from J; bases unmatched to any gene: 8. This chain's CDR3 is CASRDSLRNEQFF. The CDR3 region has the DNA TGTGCCAGCCGGGACAGCTTAAGGAATGAGCAGTTCTTC.

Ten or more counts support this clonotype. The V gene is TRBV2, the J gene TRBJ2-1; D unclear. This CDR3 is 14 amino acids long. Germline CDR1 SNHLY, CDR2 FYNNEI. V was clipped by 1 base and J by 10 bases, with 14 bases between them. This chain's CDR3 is CASSEGPWIEEQFF. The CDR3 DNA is TGTGCCAGCAGTGAAGGACCCTGGATTGAAGAGCAGTTCTTC.

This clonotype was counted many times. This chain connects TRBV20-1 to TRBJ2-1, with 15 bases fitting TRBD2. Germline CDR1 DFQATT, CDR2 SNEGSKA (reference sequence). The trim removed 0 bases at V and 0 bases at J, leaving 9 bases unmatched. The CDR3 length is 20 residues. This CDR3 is CSARDFTGTSGGSSYNEQFF. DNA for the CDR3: TGCAGTGCTAGAGATTTTACCGGGACTAGCGGGGGGAGCTCCTACAATGAGCAGTTCTTC.

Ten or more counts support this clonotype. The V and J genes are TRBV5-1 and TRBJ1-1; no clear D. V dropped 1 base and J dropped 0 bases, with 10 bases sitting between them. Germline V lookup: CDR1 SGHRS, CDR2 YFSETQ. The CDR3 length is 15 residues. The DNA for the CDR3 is TGCGCCAGCAGCTTGAATCAGGCCCTGAACACTGAAGCTTTCTTT. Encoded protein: CASSLNQALNTEAFF.

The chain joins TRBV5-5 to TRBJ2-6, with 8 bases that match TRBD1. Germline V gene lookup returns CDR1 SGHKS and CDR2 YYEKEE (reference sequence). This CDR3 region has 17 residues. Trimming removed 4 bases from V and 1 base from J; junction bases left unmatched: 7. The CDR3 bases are TGTGCCAGCAGCCCCGACAGGGGATGGTCTGGGGCCAACGTCCTGACTTTC. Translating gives CASSPDRGWSGANVLTF.

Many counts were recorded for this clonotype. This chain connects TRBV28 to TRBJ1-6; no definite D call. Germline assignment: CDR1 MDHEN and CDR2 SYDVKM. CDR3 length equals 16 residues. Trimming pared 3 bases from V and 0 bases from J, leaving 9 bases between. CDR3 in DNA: TGTGCCAGCAGTTTCGAGGTCAGCTCCTATAATTCACCCCTCCACTTT. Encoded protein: CASSFEVSSYNSPLHF.

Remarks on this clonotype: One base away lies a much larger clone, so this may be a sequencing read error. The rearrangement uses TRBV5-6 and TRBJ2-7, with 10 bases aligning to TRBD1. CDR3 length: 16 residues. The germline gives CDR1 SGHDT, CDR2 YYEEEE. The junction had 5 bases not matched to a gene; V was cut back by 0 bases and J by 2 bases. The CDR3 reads CASSLVGTGVTYEQYF. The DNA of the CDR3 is TGTGCCAGCAGCTTGGTCGGGACAGGGGTCACCTACGAGCAGTACTTC.

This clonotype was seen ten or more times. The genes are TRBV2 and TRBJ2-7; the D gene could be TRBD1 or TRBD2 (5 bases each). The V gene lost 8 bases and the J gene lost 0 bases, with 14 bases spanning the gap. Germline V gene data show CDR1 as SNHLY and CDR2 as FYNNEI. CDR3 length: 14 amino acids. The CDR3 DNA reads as TGTGCCAGCCACCCGGGACGGCGCTCCTACGAGCAGTACTTC. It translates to CASHPGRRSYEQYF.